What follows are 10 T cell receptor beta chains derived from one specimen sequenced in a study of beta chain features in type 1 diabetes (dated by TCRdb to the late 2010s). Libraries were prepared through the immunoSEQ multiplex PCR assay. The entire amount of isolated RNA was reverse transcribed using the High Capacity cDNA Reverse Transcription Kit, so the sequenced TCRB transcripts were expressed ones. TCRdb took over this immuneACCESS table, retaining in-frame rearrangements with V and J assigned. Such tables are incomplete; in checked studies, under half of the missing clones stem from an unresolved V gene, and the remainder is unexplained. Here the sample has hundreds of thousands of clones; 68% occur a single time. The ten biggest clones cover approximately 0.05% of the sample. Sequenced material: naive CD4+ T cells from blood. Read against the paper, the sample's cell subset or site label means: true naive CD4+ T cells. Receptor source: a man aged 25-45 years in good health.

Turning to this clone: This sample also contains other DNA sequences that code for the same CDR3. J is TRBJ2-3 and V is TRBV30; D is undetermined. V was cut by 0 bases and J by 0 bases, with 4 bases left in between. The CDR3 contains 13 residues. The germline gives CDR1 GTSNPN, CDR2 SVGIG (reference sequence). CDR3 coding DNA: TGTGCCTGGAGTGTGGGCAGCACAGATACGCAGTATTTT. It yields the protein CAWSVGSTDTQYF. The full variable domain, in which reference TRBV30 and TRBJ2-3 provide the parts outside the CDR3, is SQTIHQWPATLVQPVGSPLSLECTVEGTSNPNLYWYRQAAGRGLQLLFYSVGIGQISSEVPQNLSASRPQDRQFILSSKKLLLSDSGFYLCAWSVGSTDTQYFGPGTRLTVL.

The V and J genes are TRBV29-1 and TRBJ2-3, with 7 bases that match TRBD2. The CDR3 length is 13 residues. Per germline, CDR1 SQVTM and CDR2 ANQGSEA. V was pared by 7 bases and J by 2 bases, with 6 bases of the junction left unmatched. The CDR3 is CSALRDYTDTQYF. CDR3 nucleotide sequence: TGCAGCGCCTTACGGGACTACACAGATACGCAGTATTTT.

The rearrangement joins TRBV21-1 to TRBJ2-1; the table names TRBD1, a call not compared with the DNA. TRBV21-1 is recorded as a pseudogene. The CDR3 is 14 residues long. The CDR3 spells CASSILGTLSEQFF. The CDR3 DNA reads as TGTGCCAGCAGCATACTCGGGACACTCAGTGAGCAGTTCTTC.

This clone turned up a few times. The J gene is TRBJ1-4, the V gene TRBV30; unclear D gene. The CDR3 length is 14 residues. V dropped 4 bases and J dropped 5 bases, with 14 bases sitting between them. Germline V gene lookup returns CDR1 GTSNPN and CDR2 SVGIG (reference sequence). The CDR3 here is CAWTLMGSNEKLFF. CDR3 bases: TGTGCCTGGACCTTGATGGGATCGAATGAAAAACTGTTTTTT.

This rearrangement joins TRBV15 to TRBJ2-3, with a weak D call TRBD2 (6 bases). From germline, CDR1 is LNHNV and CDR2 YYDKDF (reference sequence). This CDR3 has 18 amino acids. Trimming shortened V by 1 base and J by 0 bases, and 17 bases separated the two germline ends. CDR3: CATSRAAGMISSTDTQYF. The DNA of the CDR3 is TGTGCCACCAGCAGAGCTGCGGGGATGATCTCTAGCACAGATACGCAGTATTTT.

This rearrangement joins TRBV9 to TRBJ2-1; 16 bases match TRBD2. V lost 4 bases and J lost 13; bases outside the gene matches: 8. The CDR3 has 15 amino acids. Germline loops: CDR1 SGDLS, CDR2 YYNGEE. As DNA, the CDR3 is TGTGCCAGCAGCCCCCTGGGACTAGCGGGAGGGCTCCAGTTCTTC. This codes for CASSPLGLAGGLQFF. The variable domain in full, with the rest retrieved from reference TRBV9 and TRBJ2-1, is DSGVTQTPKHLITATGQRVTLRCSPRSGDLSVYWYQQSLDQGLQFLIQYYNGEERAKGNILERFSAQQFPDLHSELNLSSLELGDSALYFCASSPLGLAGGLQFFGPGTRLTVL.

The genes are TRBV13 and TRBJ1-2, with unresolved D. Germline CDR1 and CDR2: PRHDT and FYEKMQ (reference sequence). The ends were cut back, 3 bases at V and 6 bases at J, with 11 bases in the middle. The CDR3 is 13 residues long. The DNA for the CDR3 is TGTGCCAGCAGCTTCGGCCCCGGTGATGGCTACACCTTC. Translating gives CASSFGPGDGYTF.

This clone was observed a handful of times. The rearrangement joins TRBV7-9 to TRBJ1-1, with 7 nucleotides matching TRBD1. There are 11 residues in the CDR3. The ends lost 6 bases at V and 6 bases at J; junction bases unmatched: 1. Germline values: CDR1 SEHNR, CDR2 FQNEAQ (reference sequence). The CDR3 sequence is CASRQGAEAFF. The DNA for the CDR3 is TGTGCCAGCAGGCAGGGGGCTGAAGCTTTCTTT. The full variable domain, in which reference TRBV7-9 and TRBJ1-1 provide the parts outside the CDR3, is DTGVSQNPRHKITKRGQNVTFRCDPISEHNRLYWYRQTLGQGPEFLTYFQNEAQLEKSRLLSDRFSAERPKGSFSTLEIQRTEQGDSAMYLCASRQGAEAFFGQGTRLTVV.

This clone was seen just once. This chain uses TRBV2 with TRBJ2-1; 9 bases match TRBD2. J was trimmed by 0 bases and V by 2 bases; bases with no gene match: 11. The CDR3 has 19 amino acids. The germline V gene encodes CDR1 SNHLY and CDR2 FYNNEI. CDR3 in DNA: TGTGCCAGCAGTGAAATCCTAGCGGGGACACTTAGCTCCTACAATGAGCAGTTCTTC. Amino acids: CASSEILAGTLSSYNEQFF.

This clone showed up just a few times. The V gene is TRBV29-1, the J gene TRBJ1-1; 7 nucleotides match TRBD1. CDR1 is SQVTM, CDR2 ANQGSEA, per germline. V lost 3 bases to trimming and J lost 0 bases; unmatched junction nucleotides: 4. This CDR3 contains 14 residues. The CDR3 DNA reads TGCAGCGTTGATCGGACAGGTTTGAACACTGAAGCTTTCTTT. Amino acids: CSVDRTGLNTEAFF.